This T cell receptor (beta chain) was retrieved from a study of blood T cell repertoires in COVID-19 (dated by TCRdb to 2020 to 2021). Regarding the research as a whole: Samples from collaborators originated in the United States, Italy and Spain and spanned both the acute and convalescent phases of COVID-19. The prospective study material was composed of cDNA or gDNA derived from T cells, B-cell-depleted T cells, or PBMCs. Deeply sampled blood TCRbeta repertoires from subjects exposed to, actively infected with, or recovered from COVID-19 were included in the dataset. The repertoires were released in a freely available public database meant as a resource for research on the immune response to SARS-CoV-2. The samples were drawn from two sources: the first 160 participants of the ongoing ImmuneRACE study, and approximately 1,300 subjects contributed by 6 global collaborators. The sample metadata nearly always contained a de-identified subject ID, COVID-19 status, age in years and sex. Where available, HLA class I and class II types were taken from metadata supplied by the sample provider and were not determined by assay-based typing.

CDR1 and CDR2, looked up from the germline V gene, are MGHRA and YSYEKL. From its cysteine to its phenylalanine, the CDR3 spans 18 amino acids. The sequence is cut down to CDR3 DNA, 54 bases in frame from base 1. After removal of 0 bases from V and 3 bases from J, the junction retains 8 bases not matched to a gene. The immunoSEQ Assay, a bias-controlled multiplex PCR, was used to amplify TCRbeta CDR3 regions from genomic DNA. Per the authors' processing: Nucleated cell counts per sample were estimated from amplification of reference gene primers within the assay. To quantify the absolute abundance of each unique TCRbeta CDR3 rearrangement, sequence reads were collapsed and filtered. For each sample, productive Simpson clonality was calculated as the square root of Simpson's diversity index across productive rearrangements. The source is immuneACCESS, and TCRdb retained only in-frame sequences with V and J called. Part of the clones is not carried over; for the studies checked, unresolved V genes explain less than half of this, and the remainder is unexplained. D and trimming were read from the DNA, whereas the V and J calls and clone size are those reported in that table. The table for this sample lists about 340,000 clones; about 90% of them were counted only once. Of the sample, just under 7.5% falls within the top ten clones.

At one collaborating source in Seattle, patients were enrolled during active infection and were followed longitudinally through the course of disease. Collaborating institutions collected whole blood in K2EDTA tubes following their own protocols. Collaborator samples were shipped for TCRbeta analysis as frozen whole blood, isolated PBMCs, or DNA extracted from either sample type. Paper-wide results and their limitations: Clinical and demographic metadata were provided uncurated, with the amount varying by source and participant.

This clone appeared a single time. Its binding antigen is unknown. Base-call qualities are not available, and no considerably larger clone is one nucleotide away. Specimen: peripheral blood. The V and J segments used are TRBV4-1 and TRBJ2-3; 11 bases in the junction line up with TRBD2. This TCR was sampled from a woman between 65 and 79 years old with COVID-19, enrolled during active disease. CDR3 region: CASSQEPIAGGSTDTQYF. In nucleotide form, the sequence is TGCGCCAGCAGCCAAGAACCCATAGCGGGGGGGTCGACAGATACGCAGTATTTT.